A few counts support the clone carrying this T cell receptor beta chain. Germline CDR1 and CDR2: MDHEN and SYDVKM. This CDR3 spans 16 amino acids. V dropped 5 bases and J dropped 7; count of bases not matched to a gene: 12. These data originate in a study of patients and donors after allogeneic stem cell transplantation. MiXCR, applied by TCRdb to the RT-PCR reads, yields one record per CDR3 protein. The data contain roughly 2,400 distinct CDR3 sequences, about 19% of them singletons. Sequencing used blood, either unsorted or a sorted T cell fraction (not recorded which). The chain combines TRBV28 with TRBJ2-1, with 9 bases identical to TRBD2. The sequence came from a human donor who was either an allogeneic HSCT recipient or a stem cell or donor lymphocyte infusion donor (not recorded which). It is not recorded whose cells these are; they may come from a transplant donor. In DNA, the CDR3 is TGTGCCAGCAGTGCACTGAGCGGGGGGCTGGGGAATGAGCAGTTCTTC. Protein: CASSALSGGLGNEQFF.